These T cell receptor beta chains were read from a single sample in a study of control samples from healthy donors and cancer patients. Repertoires were generated with immunoSEQ multiplex PCR, while TCRdb's copy carries only in-frame clones and drops some. The sample includes about 40,000 clones, 80% to 95% seen only once; the top ten take roughly 3.5%. Sequencing was carried out using blood. These receptors came from a woman between 45 and 65 years old in good health. The CDR3 runs from the conserved cysteine through the conserved F or W. A D gene is named only where the DNA matches it firmly. Rows may omit the clone size; those that give it use once, few, many or a size class.

V gene	J gene	D gene	CDR3 length	clone size	CDR3 protein	CDR3 DNA
TRBV7-2	TRBJ1-2	-	15	-	CASSLAVSGFDGYTF	TGTGCCAGCAGCTTAGCAGTTTCAGGGTTCGATGGCTACACCTTC
TRBV7-2	TRBJ2-7	-	15	-	CASSLGPGDTYEQYF	TGTGCCAGCAGCTTGGGCCCCGGGGATACCTACGAGCAGTACTTC
TRBV5-4	TRBJ1-4	-	15	once	CASSLSGLSNEKLFF	TGTGCCAGCAGCTTGAGTGGTTTGTCTAATGAAAAACTGTTTTTT
TRBV2	TRBJ1-4	-	16	-	CASSDGLRASNEKLFF	TGTGCCAGCAGTGACGGCCTCAGGGCTTCTAATGAAAAACTGTTTTTT
TRBV10-3	TRBJ1-1	-	13	-	CAIQGNPNTEAFF	TGTGCCATACAGGGCAACCCGAACACTGAAGCTTTCTTT
TRBV4-3	TRBJ1-4	-	15	-	CASSQATSPNEKLFF	TGCGCCAGCAGCCAAGCGACAAGCCCTAATGAAAAACTGTTTTTT
TRBV28	TRBJ2-1	TRBD1	15	-	CASSLRGPPYNEQFF	TGTGCCAGCAGTTTAAGGGGGCCCCCCTACAATGAGCAGTTCTTC
TRBV5-5	TRBJ2-3	TRBD2	14	-	CASSWEGLTDTQYF	TGTGCCAGCAGCTGGGAGGGGCTCACAGATACGCAGTATTTT
TRBV27	TRBJ1-5	-	14	-	CASSFWGTNQPQHF	TGTGCCAGCAGTTTCTGGGGGACCAATCAGCCCCAGCATTTT
TRBV3-1/TRBV3-2	TRBJ2-2	-	13	-	CASTPWGTGELFF	TGTGCCAGCACCCCCTGGGGAACCGGGGAGCTGTTTTTT
TRBV5-1	TRBJ2-5	-	13	-	CASSLEDYQTQYF	TGCGCCAGCAGCTTGGAGGATTACCAGACCCAGTACTTC
TRBV29-1	TRBJ2-1	-	13	-	CSVEWTAYNEQFF	TGCAGCGTCGAATGGACAGCTTACAATGAGCAGTTCTTC
TRBV5-1	TRBJ2-7	-	15	-	CASSLGTIRDYEQYF	TGCGCCAGCAGCTTGGGTACGATCAGAGACTACGAGCAGTACTTC
TRBV6-5	TRBJ2-1	TRBD2	14	-	CASSIAGGWNEQFF	TGTGCCAGCAGTATAGCGGGGGGCTGGAATGAGCAGTTCTTC
TRBV28	TRBJ1-3	-	15	-	CASSSGPFSGNTIYF	TGTGCCAGCAGTTCTGGCCCTTTCTCTGGAAACACCATATATTTT
TRBV28	TRBJ1-1	-	13	-	CASRTSGNTEAFF	TGTGCCAGCAGAACGTCAGGGAACACTGAAGCTTTCTTT
TRBV2	TRBJ1-3	-	15	-	CASRHDQAPGNTIYF	TGTGCCAGCAGACACGACCAAGCACCTGGAAACACCATATATTTT
TRBV7-6	TRBJ2-7	-	11	-	CASSPRGEQYF	TGTGCCAGCAGCCCTCGGGGCGAGCAGTACTTC
TRBV20-1	TRBJ1-1	TRBD1	15	once	CSASLGGQGRTEAFF	TGCAGTGCTAGTCTTGGAGGACAGGGTAGAACTGAAGCTTTCTTT
TRBV5-6	TRBJ1-2	-	13	once	CASSYGGDGGYTF	TGTGCCAGCAGCTATGGGGGGGACGGTGGCTACACCTTC
TRBV5-6	TRBJ2-1	TRBD1	13	-	CASSWDREVEQFF	TGTGCCAGCAGCTGGGACAGGGAGGTCGAGCAGTTCTTC
TRBV18	TRBJ1-3	-	16	-	CASSPDSPSSGNTIYF	TGTGCCAGCTCACCGGACAGCCCAAGCTCTGGAAACACCATATATTTT
TRBV5-6	TRBJ1-2	TRBD1	16	-	CASSLGQGSSNYGYTF	TGTGCCAGCAGCTTGGGACAGGGCTCTTCTAACTATGGCTACACCTTC
TRBV6-2/TRBV6-3	TRBJ1-5	TRBD1	18	-	CASSPIAGGAGSNQPQHF	TGTGCCAGCAGCCCTATCGCAGGGGGCGCGGGGAGCAATCAGCCCCAGCATTTT
TRBV5-1	TRBJ2-1	TRBD1	17	once	CASSLEGQGVGDNEQFF	TGCGCCAGCAGCTTGGAGGGACAGGGAGTAGGCGACAATGAGCAGTTCTTC
TRBV10-3	TRBJ1-5	-	15	-	CAISELPGAGQPQHF	TGTGCCATCAGTGAGTTACCGGGGGCGGGTCAGCCCCAGCATTTT
TRBV11-2	TRBJ1-1	TRBD1	15	once	CASSFDGTGYTEAFF	TGTGCCAGCAGCTTTGACGGGACAGGGTATACTGAAGCTTTCTTT
TRBV20-1	TRBJ1-1	-	14	-	CSASPRGSYTEAFF	TGCAGTGCTAGTCCCAGGGGATCGTACACTGAAGCTTTCTTT
TRBV6-2/TRBV6-3	TRBJ2-1	-	16	-	CASSYGRTGVRNEQFF	TGTGCCAGCAGTTACGGACGGACCGGGGTCCGCAATGAGCAGTTCTTC
TRBV12-3/TRBV12-4	TRBJ2-7	TRBD1	13	-	CASRGQGVYEQYF	TGTGCCAGCAGGGGACAGGGGGTCTACGAGCAGTACTTC
TRBV10-3	TRBJ1-1	-	14	-	CAISEQGGSTEAFF	TGTGCCATCAGTGAACAGGGAGGGAGCACTGAAGCTTTCTTT
TRBV28	TRBJ2-1	-	17	-	CASSPRVGARVDNEQFF	TGTGCCAGCAGTCCCAGGGTGGGCGCAAGGGTCGACAATGAGCAGTTCTTC
TRBV27	TRBJ1-2	-	12	-	CASSLPGRGYTF	TGTGCCAGCAGTTTGCCAGGGCGAGGCTACACCTTC
TRBV5-1	TRBJ1-2	TRBD1	18	-	CASSLVRSGQVGNYGYTF	TGCGCCAGCAGCTTGGTTAGATCGGGACAGGTCGGTAACTATGGCTACACCTTC
TRBV4-1	TRBJ2-3	TRBD2	17	once	CASSQVGLAGGTDTQYF	TGCGCCAGCAGCCAAGTCGGGCTAGCGGGGGGTACAGATACGCAGTATTTT
TRBV3-1/TRBV3-2	TRBJ2-1	TRBD2	14	-	CASTRRGSYNEQFF	TGTGCCAGCACCCGGCGGGGGTCCTACAATGAGCAGTTCTTC
TRBV28	TRBJ2-7	TRBD1	15	-	CASTTGALSSYEQYF	TGTGCCAGCACAACAGGGGCCCTTAGCTCCTACGAGCAGTACTTC
TRBV12-5	TRBJ1-4	-	16	-	CASGLVGPGRNEKLFF	TGTGCTAGTGGTTTGGTAGGTCCAGGTCGGAATGAAAAACTGTTTTTT
TRBV28	TRBJ1-1	-	11	-	CASSWEFGAFF	TGTGCCAGCAGTTGGGAGTTTGGAGCTTTCTTT
TRBV7-3	TRBJ2-2	-	16	-	CASSIRQAGGTGELFF	TGTGCCAGCAGCATTCGACAGGCCGGGGGCACCGGGGAGCTGTTTTTT
TRBV19	TRBJ1-1	-	14	-	CASSPPGAGTEAFF	TGTGCCAGTAGTCCACCAGGGGCGGGCACTGAAGCTTTCTTT
TRBV3-1/TRBV3-2	TRBJ1-1	-	15	-	CASSQEGSRNTEAFF	TGTGCCAGCAGCCAAGAAGGGAGCCGGAACACTGAAGCTTTCTTT